Presented here are 4 T cell receptor beta chains from one specimen sequenced in a study of chemoradiotherapy in HPV16-positive cancers (dated by TCRdb to between 2021 and 2023). The library was made by the immunoSEQ multiplex PCR assay. The clones in this table, taken by TCRdb from immuneACCESS, are in-frame only. Not every clone is retained; where verified, under half of the shortfall comes from an unresolved V gene, and the cause of the rest is unknown. Within this sample are around 15,000 clones, with about 90% of them counted one time only. Clones ranked in the top ten supply 3% to 4.5% of the sample. This specimen was blood, taken from a patient who underwent chemoradiotherapy. The receptors stem from a human donor with HPV-associated anogenital cancer.

This rearrangement joins TRBV6-4 to TRBJ2-3; 8 bases align to TRBD2. Germline V gene data show CDR1 as MRHNA and CDR2 as SNTAGT. The V gene end was trimmed by 3 bases and the J gene end by 0 bases; junction bases not matched to a gene: 2. The CDR3 length is 15 residues. The CDR3 DNA sequence: TGTGCCAGCAGTGAGCGGGGGGCAAGCACAGATACGCAGTATTTT. Protein product: CASSERGASTDTQYF.

The V gene is TRBV30, the J gene TRBJ2-1, with TRBD2 matching 9 bases. The V segment lost 1 base and the J segment 9 bases; nucleotides outside the gene matches: 10. The CDR3 covers 15 residues. The germline V gene has CDR1 GTSNPN and CDR2 SVGIG (reference sequence). Here the CDR3 reads CAWSGASGASGEQFF. The CDR3, as DNA: TGTGCCTGGAGTGGAGCTAGCGGGGCTTCTGGTGAGCAGTTCTTC.

The chain links TRBV28 to TRBJ1-5; D is unclear. Germline V lookup: CDR1 MDHEN, CDR2 SYDVKM. V lost 6 bases, J lost 0 bases, and 21 bases lay in between. CDR3 length: 18 amino acids. CDR3 protein: CASSPTPRYFNSNQPQHF. Written as DNA, the CDR3 is TGTGCCAGCAGCCCCACACCTCGTTATTTCAATAGCAATCAGCCCCAGCATTTT.

The chain employs TRBV6-4 and TRBJ1-1; possibly TRBD1 for D (5 bases). This CDR3 contains 15 residues. Germline-derived CDR1 and CDR2 are MRHNA and SNTAGT. V shed 2 bases and J shed 1 base, with 11 bases lying between them. For the CDR3, the DNA is TGTGCCAGCAGTGACACCGGGACTGGGAACACTGAAGCTTTCTTT. Amino acids: CASSDTGTGNTEAFF.